Given below is one T cell receptor (beta chain) in context. This clonotype was detected ten times or more. This receptor's antigen is unknown. It has no much larger one-base neighbor in the sample; base qualities were not kept. The sample originates from a study of neurological immune-mediated disorders (dated by TCRdb to between 2018 and 2021). With respect to the entire study: Among the 35 or so multiple sclerosis patients, approximately 30 had relapsing-remitting MS and 3 had secondary progressive MS. Alongside PBMC samples, the set of more than 85 TCR-beta libraries contained longitudinal samples, technical triplicates, and paired CD4+ and CD8+ T-cell subsets that had been sorted. Peripheral blood TCR-beta repertoires from patients with HTLV-I-associated myelopathy (HAM/TSP), patients with multiple sclerosis, and healthy controls were compared in the study using UMI-based sequencing. The cohort was made up of 60 to 75 subjects, consisting of roughly 15 HAM/TSP patients, around 35 multiple sclerosis patients and 20 healthy controls. Results and caveats for the whole study, not just this receptor: TCR clonal expansion was highest in HAM/TSP patients and lowest in MS patients, with MS patients falling below even healthy controls. In a phylogenetic analysis, the repertoires of 18 out of 34 MS patients fell into a single cluster of related CDR3 sequences, pointing to a possible signature at the repertoire level. Expanded clones from different subjects shared no identical CDR3 amino acid sequences, which suggests that TCR-beta repertoires were private in all groups. No clinical or MRI features were associated with the MS cluster, and the authors said that larger cohorts are needed.

To synthesize cDNA, template-switch 5'RACE was performed with a primer carrying a 10-nucleotide random unique molecular identifier so that each TCR transcript was tagged. Each sequencing run produced over 200 million TCR-beta sequences covering 15-18 subjects. The RNeasy kit was used for extraction of total RNA. The KAPA Real-time Library Amplification kit was used to amplify TCR-beta VDJ regions with primers for the TCR constant region and the 5'RACE anchor. A first PCR added sample indexes and Illumina adaptors, after which a second PCR increased the library yield. After Ampure bead purification, the roughly 650 bp TCR product was size-selected on a 2% E-gel SizeSelection system. Before pooling, libraries had their quality checked on a Bioanalyzer, their concentration measured with Qubit, and their quantity determined with the Kapa Library Quantification kit. An Illumina HiSeq 2500 sequenced the libraries paired-end 2 x 150 bp. To increase sequence diversity, roughly 25-31% phiX was spiked into each library pool. The paper's data handling went like this. The quality-filtered reads were processed with the UMI-based MiGEC pipeline, whose error correction step removed more than 80% of the raw TCR sequences. VDJ genes were aligned to IMGT germline references, and each clonotype was defined by a unique CDR3 amino acid sequence together with V-J genes. Clonal expansion, Shannon diversity and CDR3 relatedness (CalcPairwiseDistances, ClusterSamples) were evaluated with VDJtools, and phylogenetic trees were built with CLCbio workbench. Using coefficient-of-variation modelling across technical triplicates, the study counted a clone as expanded if it had at least 8 unique UMIs. In-frame beta chains were kept once TCRdb had trimmed the public reads at Q25 with fastp and called clones with MiXCR. CDR3 protein duplicates are merged, each entry listing the most common genes and DNA. The authors' filters were not applied to this entry. This sample is represented by about 41,000 distinct CDR3 sequences; about 2.3% of them were singletons. Of the sample, approximately 12% is held by the ten largest clones.

For unsorted PBMC libraries, 2 million PBMCs were used after storage in RNAlater at -80 degrees C until RNA extraction. The multiple sclerosis patients were enrolled in a US clinical protocol that used magnetic resonance imaging to evaluate disease progression. Peripheral blood was subjected to Ficoll-Hypaque density gradient centrifugation to isolate PBMCs, which were then cryopreserved in liquid nitrogen. Trimming removed 6 bases from V and 4 bases from J; the gene matches leave 5 bases unexplained. CDR3 length: 14 amino acids, cysteine to phenylalanine. Only CDR3 DNA is held: 42 bases, read in frame from base 1. The germline V gene provides CDR1 SQVTM and CDR2 ANQGSEA.

Input material: PBMCs. The source is a man aged 25-45 years with multiple sclerosis. The rearranged chain carries TRBV29-1 and TRBJ2-2; TRBD1 matches 10 bases in the middle. The DNA sequence is TGCAGCGTCCGCCGGGACAGGGGCACCGGGGAGCTGTTTTTT. Its product reads: CSVRRDRGTGELFF.